Here is one T cell receptor (beta chain) with its context. Only a few counts were recorded for this clonotype. There is no known antigen for this receptor. One end of the junction does not line up with germline, which may come from a read error. Full-length TCR variable regions were amplified by 5' RACE PCR with constant-region reverse primers, followed by semi-nested PCR with Nested Universal Primer A. Using the ReliaPrep RNA Cell Miniprep System, total RNA was extracted, and the SMARTer RACE 5'/3' Kit was then used to reverse transcribe the RNA into 5'RACE-ready cDNA. Multiplex adaptors were used to barcode full-length TCR alpha and beta libraries, and the barcoded libraries were sequenced on an Illumina MiSeq. Turning to the authors' computational methods: For each of nine subset-tissue groups, sequencing data from the five patients were pooled, and the groups were then compared using unsupervised clustering of TCR gene usage. Repertoire similarity was calculated with the Morisita-Horn index, weighting shared sequences by their contribution to each repertoire. TCRdb reprocessed the public reads (quality trimming at Q25 with fastp, clone calling with MiXCR) and kept in-frame beta chains. CDR3 protein sequences are deduplicated, and each keeps its most common genes and DNA. Clone size and V and J calls follow TCRdb, not the original study. The table for this sample lists thousands of distinct CDR3 sequences; 50% of them were counted only once. Less than 4% of the sample rests with the top ten.

Looking up the germline V gene (reference sequence) yields CDR1 SSHAT and CDR2 FNYEAQ. The CDR3 sequence holds 18 residues, the cysteine and phenylalanine included. Just the 54-base CDR3 DNA is kept, in frame starting at base 1. This sample was included in a study (dated by TCRdb to 2015 to 2017). Looking at the study overall: Whether tumor-infiltrating Tregs in breast cancer are recruited from blood Tregs or converted in situ from other CD4+ T cell subsets was tested. What the authors observed across the whole study: Tumor memory CD4+ T cell TCR gene usage was found to cluster with blood and lymph node memory CD4+ cells and with lymph node naive CD4+ cells. The validation in the larger cohort was limited to a single TCR beta V-J rearrangement instead of whole repertoires. Tumor-infiltrating Treg TCR alpha and beta sequences overlapped most with tumor naive CD4+ T cells, then with blood naive CD4+ T cells.

The Miltenyi Naive CD4+ T Cell Isolation kit was used to purify naive CD4+ T cells, and CD25 microbeads were used to remove Tregs. Tregs, naive and memory CD4+ T cells from tumor, blood and ipsilateral draining lymph nodes of roughly 5 breast cancer patients underwent full-length TCR alpha and beta sequencing. Tumor tissue and lymph nodes obtained from ipsilateral axillary dissection were perfused with PBS, minced and then digested with collagenase I and hyaluronidase. Mononuclear cells from lymph nodes or around 53 ml of peripheral blood were isolated by Ficoll density gradient centrifugation. A purity exceeding 90% was confirmed by FACS for the sorted cell populations.

Sequenced: naive CD4+ T cells sorted from a lymph node. The cell subset or site tag for this specimen amounts to: naive CD4+ T cells, CD4+CD45RA+CD25-. The clonotype comes from a female donor with breast cancer. This chain joins TRBV7-7 to TRBJ1-5; 8 of the junction bases match TRBD1. Read as DNA, the sequence is TGTGCTAGCAGCTTGGTTTATACAGGGGGGGATTTCAATCAGCCCCAGCATTTT. This encodes CASSLVYTGGDFNQPQHF. Where the CDR3 stops, the reference TRBV7-7 and TRBJ1-5 genes take over; the full variable domain is GAGVSQSPRYKVTKRGQDVTLRCDPISSHATLYWYQQALGQGPEFLTYFNYEAQPDKSGLPSDRFSAERPEGSISTLTIQRTEQRDSAMYRCASSLVYTGGDFNQPQHFGDGTRLSIL.